These T cell receptor beta chains were read from a single sample in a study of blood T cell repertoires in COVID-19. Clones were read by immunoSEQ multiplex PCR, and TCRdb kept only the in-frame ones, dropping some. The repertoire holds roughly 460,000 clones, with roughly 90% as singletons. Sample: peripheral blood. The receptors here all came from a man between 18 and 29 years old with COVID-19, enrolled during active disease. Both conserved end residues are part of each CDR3. Clone sizes are given selectively: once, few, many, or a class where the clone is expanded.

j_gene	v_gene	abundance	CDR3aa
TRBJ2-2	TRBV13	once	CASSRGRPGELFF
TRBJ2-3	TRBV4-1	-	CASSAASGSPDTQYF
TRBJ2-7	TRBV28	-	CASSTTGAGEQYF
TRBJ2-7	TRBV18	-	CASSPSRSYEQYF
TRBJ2-7	TRBV3-1/TRBV3-2	-	CASSMTGAEYEQYF
TRBJ1-1	TRBV21-1	once	CASTGISNTEAFF
TRBJ2-3	TRBV5-6	-	CASSGGLSDTQYF
TRBJ2-3	TRBV6-5	-	CASSSPPNPVTDTQYF
TRBJ2-1	TRBV2	-	CASRPPGHRNEQFF
TRBJ2-3	TRBV19	once	CASSKDSGGFTDTQYF
TRBJ2-1	TRBV5-4	-	CASSLEQLYNEQFF
TRBJ2-1	TRBV6-5	few	CATRDILTNNEQFF
TRBJ1-1	TRBV5-4	-	CASSSNRGNTEAFF
TRBJ2-1	TRBV25-1	-	CERTSPSSYNEQFF
TRBJ1-4	TRBV6-5	-	CASTRRTGNEKLFF
TRBJ1-5	TRBV30	-	CAWTGNFNQPQHF
TRBJ1-6	TRBV4-2	-	CASSPDRVWDNSPLHF
TRBJ2-2	TRBV29-1	-	CSVPGQGDTGELFF
TRBJ1-1	TRBV6-6	-	CASSSGTGTTEAFF
TRBJ2-2	TRBV9	-	CASSQTGATGELFF
TRBJ2-7	TRBV19	-	CASSSGGAEQYF
TRBJ2-7	TRBV11-2	-	CASSPARGQREVYEQYF
TRBJ1-2	TRBV20-1	once	CSASHSYGYTF
TRBJ2-5	TRBV9	-	CASSVEGIPQETQYF
TRBJ2-7	TRBV6-5	-	CASSPRETYEQYF
TRBJ2-7	TRBV5-1	-	CASSPRDRGAEQYF
TRBJ2-1	TRBV20-1	once	CSARLAEQFF
TRBJ1-6	TRBV2	-	CASCRTLDSYSPLHF
TRBJ2-7	TRBV18	-	CASSLLDREKYF
TRBJ2-7	TRBV7-3	-	CASSFLPGKSYEQYF
TRBJ1-1	TRBV5-1	-	CASSLAPGVGTEAFF
TRBJ2-2	TRBV18	few	CASASRGDSYTGELFF
TRBJ2-5	TRBV7-9	-	CASSLSGGTQETQYF
TRBJ2-1	TRBV5-4	-	CASSLDPGTSNNEQFF
TRBJ1-2	TRBV7-8	once	CASTRQGAYYGYTF